What follows describes a single TCR beta chain. Its antigen target is currently unknown. No clone much larger than this one lies a single base away; base qualities are absent. Ends trimmed: V by 8 bases, J by 6 bases; bases unmatched to a gene: 5. According to the germline V gene, CDR1 reads SGHTA and CDR2 reads FQGTGA. The CDR3 sequence holds 15 residues, the cysteine and phenylalanine included. Only the CDR3 part of the read is kept: 45 bases, read in frame from the first base. The sample's time point label, in plain terms: baseline before first vaccination. Samples from vaccinated people were obtained from the UK trials COV001 and COV002, which included a single-blind randomized controlled phase 2/3 trial of AZD1222 (ChAdOx1 nCoV-19) in healthy adults. For TCRbeta chain sequencing, PBMC samples from trial participants were taken at day 0 and at day 28 after the second dose. This record comes from a study of T cell responses to AZD1222 COVID-19 vaccine (dated by TCRdb to about 2021). Background on the whole study: AZD1222 recipients whose second dose came at about 4 weeks and those whose second dose came at about 12 weeks were combined into one group, since spike-specific TCR depth and breadth did not differ between the two schedules. TCR sequencing covered roughly 230 trial participants: 200 to 210 given two doses of AZD1222 and some 25 given two doses of MenACWY control vaccine. Trial participants were enrolled into age subgroups of 18-55, 56-69 and 70-plus years, which contained about 150, 28 and 57 TCR-sequenced participants, respectively.

The study at large found these results: Nearly half of unique spike-specific TCRs reportedly recognized epitopes outside regions mutated in the B.1.351 and B.1.1.7 variants. After two AZD1222 doses, both the breadth and the depth of spike-specific TCRs were significantly higher than at day 0 and than in MenACWY recipients. No day 14 peak-response samples were available, so repertoires were characterized only after the peak T cell response. Participants were mostly white British, with more females than males. The authors suggested clonal diversity may have been underestimated. CD4 TCRs associated with the vaccine covered the entire spike protein, and the dominant responses were in regions 160-218 and 743-854. Conclusions about previously exposed vaccinees were limited because only 6 or 7 AZD1222 recipients were SARS-CoV-2 seropositive at baseline. In the small 56-69-year group, the increase in depth fell short of significance, most likely because of low power.

The CDR3 regions of human TCRbeta chains were analyzed by immunosequencing. As for the authors' bioinformatics: TCRs in the repertoires were matched against a reference library of SARS-CoV-2-specific TCRs that had been generated with the MIRA antigen-specificity platform. Breadth was defined as the fraction of unique TCRs that were SARS-CoV-2-associated. Depth was defined as the fraction of total T cells that were SARS-CoV-2-associated. Using the MIRA data, each spike-specific TCR was assigned both to the spike region to which the TCR was reactive and to a CD4 or CD8 class. Log10-transformed breadth and depth values were compared by one-way ANOVA with Sidak's multiple comparisons tests. Entries here come from immuneACCESS through TCRdb and include only in-frame sequences with V and J called. Some clones fail to appear in such tables; in the studies checked, an unresolved V gene covers under half of the shortfall, and the cause of the remainder is unknown. The V and J calls and clone size were taken over from that table, and D and trimming were inferred from the DNA. The sample profile shows over 100,000 clones; over 75% of them were found once. Jointly, the top ten make up roughly 18% of the sample.

The receptor chain draws on TRBV7-3 and TRBJ2-2; 14 of the junction bases match TRBD2. This clonotype originated in an adult in good health. Source: peripheral blood, taken on day 0 of AZD1222 vaccination. Here the CDR3 is given as CASSRLAGGAGELFF. The nucleotide sequence is given as TGTGCCAGCTCCCGACTAGCGGGAGGGGCCGGGGAGCTGTTTTTT.